This entry is about one TCR beta chain. The data stem from a study of blood T cell repertoires in COVID-19. Trimming removed 0 bases at V and 4 bases at J, with 10 bases between. Germline-derived CDR1 and CDR2 are SQVTM and ANQGSEA. The CDR3 has 14 residues. The data were produced by immunoSEQ multiplex PCR, yet TCRdb's version contains in-frame clones alone and is incomplete. The sample includes some 250,000 clones, roughly 88% of them seen just once. The clonotype comes from a woman in her 30s with acute or convalescent COVID-19. The chain combines TRBV29-1 with TRBJ2-1; D not certain. Material for sequencing was peripheral blood. This CDR3 reads CSVEDDSQYNEQFF. The DNA of the CDR3 is TGCAGCGTTGAAGACGACTCACAATACAATGAGCAGTTCTTC.